Listed below are T cell receptor beta chains from one sample, sequenced in a study of graft-versus-host responses after intestinal transplantation. TCRdb's table, derived via immunoSEQ multiplex PCR, lists solely in-frame clones and lacks some. This sample has around 100,000 clones, with approximately 90% found just once. Antigen specificity for these receptors is unknown. The specimen was unstimulated CD4+ T cells sorted from spleen or lymph node cells, collected before transplant. The receptor set was obtained from a human donor who was the organ donor for an intestinal transplant. Both conserved end residues are part of each CDR3. The D gene is left open where the match is weak. Clone sizes are given selectively: once, few, many, or a class where the clone is expanded.

clone_size	v_call	d_call	j_call	cdr3_nt	cdr3_aa
-	TRBV14	-	TRBJ2-1	TGTGCCAGCAGCTTCGTACGGCTAGCTTTCCGCGATGAGCAGTTCTTC	CASSFVRLAFRDEQFF
once	TRBV7-9	TRBD2	TRBJ2-1	TGTGCCAGCAGCTTAAGTACCGGGACTAGCGGGAGGAATGAGCAGTTCTTC	CASSLSTGTSGRNEQFF
-	TRBV2	-	TRBJ1-1	TGTGCCAGCAGTCTTCGACAGGTGAACACTGAAGCTTTCTTT	CASSLRQVNTEAFF
-	TRBV5-1	-	TRBJ1-1	TGCGCCAGCCGCCCCGAGAGGGGAGAAGCTTTCTTT	CASRPERGEAFF
-	TRBV10-2	-	TRBJ2-5	TGCGCCAGCAGTGAGTCAGGGGGTGTTCAAGAGACCCAGTACTTC	CASSESGGVQETQYF
few	TRBV10-3	TRBD1	TRBJ2-7	TGTGCCACCCAAAAGGGGGCAGGCTACGAGCAGTACTTC	CATQKGAGYEQYF
-	TRBV7-2	-	TRBJ2-1	TGTGCCAGCAGCTTCCAGGAACTTGGGGGTGAGCAGTTCTTC	CASSFQELGGEQFF
-	TRBV7-2	TRBD2	TRBJ2-5	TGTGCCAGCAGCCGACTAGCGGGAGAGACCCAGTACTTC	CASSRLAGETQYF
-	TRBV6-1	TRBD1	TRBJ1-2	TGTGCCAGCAGTGACCCGGACAGGGTTTATGGCTACACCTTC	CASSDPDRVYGYTF
-	TRBV15	-	TRBJ1-2	TGTGCCACCAGCAGAGATCAGGGAACAAACTATGGCTACACCTTC	CATSRDQGTNYGYTF
-	TRBV5-1	-	TRBJ1-5	TGCGCCAGCAGCTTGGGGTCGCGGGATCAGCCCCAGCATTTT	CASSLGSRDQPQHF
-	TRBV13	-	TRBJ2-1	TGTGCCAGCAGCCGAGCTAGGAACTACAATGAGCAGTTCTTC	CASSRARNYNEQFF
-	TRBV29-1	TRBD2	TRBJ2-5	TGCAGCGTTGAGACTAGCGGCCAAGAGACCCAGTACTTC	CSVETSGQETQYF
once	TRBV15	-	TRBJ2-7	TGTGCCACCAGCAGAGCTCTAGGGAGCAGGGAGGCCTACGAGCAGTACTTC	CATSRALGSREAYEQYF
-	TRBV2	TRBD1	TRBJ1-2	TGTGCCAGCAGTGGGGACTATGGGACAGGTGGCTACACCTTC	CASSGDYGTGGYTF
-	TRBV27	TRBD2	TRBJ2-1	TGTGCCAGCAATATAGGGCTAGCGGGAGCTGGTGAGCAGTTCTTC	CASNIGLAGAGEQFF
-	TRBV19	TRBD2	TRBJ2-7	TGTGCCAGTAGTCAGACGGGAGGCGCCTACGAGCAGTACTTC	CASSQTGGAYEQYF
-	TRBV19	-	TRBJ1-1	TGTGCCAGTAGTATAGTGGGCAGGGCTGACACTGAAGCTTTCTTT	CASSIVGRADTEAFF
-	TRBV6-1	TRBD1	TRBJ2-7	TGTGCCAGCAGCCAAACATTGGACAGGGGGGGCGAGCAGTACTTC	CASSQTLDRGGEQYF
few	TRBV6-4	TRBD2	TRBJ2-1	TGTGCCAGCAGAAATCTAGCGGGAGGCCGAAATGAGCAGTTCTTC	CASRNLAGGRNEQFF
-	TRBV11-2	TRBD2	TRBJ2-7	TGTGCCAGCAGCTTACCGGGACTAGCAAACTCCTACGAGCAGTACTTC	CASSLPGLANSYEQYF
-	TRBV6-6	TRBD2	TRBJ2-2	TGTGCCAGCAGCCACGTAGCGGGGGCCACCGGGGAGCTGTTTTTT	CASSHVAGATGELFF
once	TRBV7-6	-	TRBJ2-1	TGTGCCAGCAGCTTGCAGGGCCCAGGGAGCGGCAATGAGCAGTTCTTC	CASSLQGPGSGNEQFF
-	TRBV11-2	TRBD2	TRBJ2-4	TGTGCCAGCAGACTAAATAGCGGGACTAAAAACATTCAGTACTTC	CASRLNSGTKNIQYF
-	TRBV7-9	TRBD2	TRBJ2-7	TGTGCCAGCAGCTTAGCGCCAGGACTAGCGGGAGATGCCGGGAACGAGCAGTACTTC	CASSLAPGLAGDAGNEQYF
-	TRBV7-8	-	TRBJ1-1	TGTGCCAGCAGCTTAGCGGGGGATGAAGCTTTCTTT	CASSLAGDEAFF
-	TRBV2	TRBD2	TRBJ2-3	TGTGCCAGCAGTACCGCTAGCGGGAGCACAGATACGCAGTATTTT	CASSTASGSTDTQYF
-	TRBV7-8	TRBD1	TRBJ1-1	TGTGCCAGCAGCCCCGGACAGGGGGTTACTGAAGCTTTCTTT	CASSPGQGVTEAFF
few	TRBV10-3	TRBD2	TRBJ2-7	TGTGCCATCAGTCCGGGACTATTCCCCTACGAGCAGTACTTC	CAISPGLFPYEQYF
-	TRBV6-6	-	TRBJ1-5	TGTGCCAGCAGAAACAACGGAGGGAATCAGCCCCAGCATTTT	CASRNNGGNQPQHF
once	TRBV7-2	-	TRBJ2-3	TGTGCCAGCAGCTTAAGGGGCACCGGCACAGATACGCAGTATTTT	CASSLRGTGTDTQYF
-	TRBV2	TRBD1	TRBJ2-3	TGTGCCAGCAGTGAAGGACAGGGCGCAGATACGCAGTATTTT	CASSEGQGADTQYF
-	TRBV5-1	TRBD2	TRBJ2-1	TGCGCCAGCAGTCTCGGACTAGCGGGGCGTTACAATGAGCAGTTCTTC	CASSLGLAGRYNEQFF
-	TRBV29-1	-	TRBJ2-1	TGCAGCGTTGAGGCGGCGTATGACAATGAGCAGTTCTTC	CSVEAAYDNEQFF
-	TRBV19	TRBD2	TRBJ2-7	TGTGCCAGTGCCGTAGCGGGAGGGAGCGAGCAGTACTTC	CASAVAGGSEQYF
-	TRBV29-1	TRBD1	TRBJ2-1	TGCAGCGTTGAGGACAGGGGAGCGTCGCAGTTCTTC	CSVEDRGASQFF
-	TRBV5-1	-	TRBJ2-1	TGCGCCAGCAGCCGGGGCCACCCCAATGAGCAGTTCTTC	CASSRGHPNEQFF
-	TRBV29-1	TRBD1	TRBJ1-2	TGCAGCGGGGACAGGGACACCTTC	CSGDRDTF
-	TRBV7-7	TRBD1	TRBJ2-3	TGTGCCAGCAGCCGACAGGGCGTCGGCACAGATACGCAGTATTTT	CASSRQGVGTDTQYF
-	TRBV19	TRBD1	TRBJ1-1	TGTGCCAGTAGGAACAGGGGTGAAGGCACTGAAGCTTTCTTT	CASRNRGEGTEAFF
-	TRBV12-5	-	TRBJ2-3	TGTGCTAGTGGTTTGGTCCTCCAAGTGACTAGTCGAACGGATACGCAGTATTTT	CASGLVLQVTSRTDTQYF
-	TRBV5-6	TRBD2	TRBJ2-7	TGTGCCAGCAGCTGGACTAGCGGACCCTACGAGCAGTACTTC	CASSWTSGPYEQYF
once	TRBV4-3	-	TRBJ1-2	TGCGCCAGCAGCTCCAAGCCAAGACGTCGAAAGACCTATGGCTACACCTTC	CASSSKPRRRKTYGYTF
-	TRBV11-2	TRBD1	TRBJ2-2	TGTGCCAGCAGTCCTACCCGGGACAGGGGAAGGAGGGAGCTGTTTTTT	CASSPTRDRGRRELFF
-	TRBV19	-	TRBJ2-5	TGTGCCAGTAGCCGTGAACTTCTAGAGACCCAGTACTTC	CASSRELLETQYF
-	TRBV5-1	TRBD2	TRBJ2-3	TGCGCCAGCAGACAGGGACTAGCGGGAGGGCCGAACACAGATACGCAGTATTTT	CASRQGLAGGPNTDTQYF
-	TRBV6-5	-	TRBJ1-1	TGTGCCAGCGGACAGACAGAGAACACTGAAGCTTTCTTT	CASGQTENTEAFF
-	TRBV5-4	TRBD2	TRBJ2-1	TGTGCCAGCAGCTTGGTTAGCGGGACTGAGCAGTTCTTC	CASSLVSGTEQFF
-	TRBV11-1	TRBD1	TRBJ2-1	TGTGCCAGCGCAACAGGGGACTCCTACAATGAGCAGTTCTTC	CASATGDSYNEQFF
-	TRBV29-1	-	TRBJ1-2	TGCAGCGTTGACCAGACCGGCTATGGCTACACCTTC	CSVDQTGYGYTF
-	TRBV6-5	-	TRBJ2-3	TGTGCCAGCAGCTGGACCTCCATAGATACGCAGTATTTT	CASSWTSIDTQYF
-	TRBV5-4	TRBD2	TRBJ2-1	TGTGCCAGCAGCCCCCGCGGGAGAAGTATTCATGAGCAGTTCTTC	CASSPRGRSIHEQFF
once	TRBV19	-	TRBJ1-5	TGTGCCAGTAGTATGGAGGGTCTGAGCAATCAGCCCCAGCATTTT	CASSMEGLSNQPQHF
-	TRBV5-1	TRBD2	TRBJ2-1	TGCGCCAGCAGCTTGGTTGCTAGCGGGAGCTCCTACAATGAGCAGTTCTTC	CASSLVASGSSYNEQFF
-	TRBV21-1	-	TRBJ1-5	TGTGCCAGCAGCAAAGCCCAGGCTCCGGGACAGCATTTT	CASSKAQAPGQHF
-	TRBV30	-	TRBJ2-7	TGTGCCTGGCGTAAGCCAGGGGTGCCCTACGAGCAGTACTTC	CAWRKPGVPYEQYF
-	TRBV27	-	TRBJ1-1	TGTGCCAGCAGTCCCTATCGCCAGACAGTGAACACTGAAGCTTTCTTT	CASSPYRQTVNTEAFF
-	TRBV29-1	-	TRBJ1-1	TGCAGCGTTGCAAGGCCGAACACTGAAGCTTTCTTT	CSVARPNTEAFF
-	TRBV6-1	TRBD1	TRBJ1-5	TGTGCCAGCAGCGACAGGGGGCTGGGACAGCCCCAGCATTTT	CASSDRGLGQPQHF